The clone carrying this T cell receptor beta chain was detected ten times or more. V lost 4 bases and J lost 1, with 13 bases in between. This CDR3 has 15 amino acids. The TRBV12-4/TRBJ1-2 clonotypes were amplified using barcode primers with ligated adaptors. TCRdb re-derived calls from the multiplex PCR reads in MiXCR, one entry per CDR3 protein. The repertoire holds some 1,000 distinct CDR3 sequences, with 6% as singletons. This sequence was found in a female donor with breast cancer. The sample taken for sequencing was naive CD4+ T cells sorted from blood. Regarding subset: naive CD4+ T cells, CD4+CD45RA+CD25-. This sequence joins TRBV12-3 or TRBV12-4 and TRBJ1-2; D unclear. CDR3 DNA: TGTGCCAGCAGTTCTAGACGCAAATATAACTATGGCTACACCTTC. Translated, it gives CASSSRRKYNYGYTF.